Each of the 5 T cell receptor beta chains below was sequenced from the same sample in a study of OX40 agonist ivuxolimab in advanced cancers. Produced via immunoSEQ multiplex PCR; TCRdb's table is partial and in-frame only. Of around 16,000 clones listed, about 82% are singletons. The sequenced sample was CD4+ or CD8+ T cells sorted from blood, obtained in a trial of the OX40 agonist ivuxolimab. These receptors all come from an adult with an advanced solid tumor such as melanoma, head and neck, liver or kidney cancer.

The chain carries TRBV19 and TRBJ1-5; TRBD1 might be the D (6 bases). Germline CDR1 is LNHDA and CDR2 is SQIVND (reference sequence). V lost 5 bases and J 3 bases, leaving 11 bases between the germline ends. CDR3 length equals 14 residues. CDR3 sequence reads: CASSSTGNNQPQHF. CDR3 nucleotides: TGTGCCAGTAGTTCTACAGGGAACAATCAGCCCCAGCATTTT.

This clone was detected only a few times. The chain carries TRBV9 and TRBJ2-1, with TRBD1 as a possible D gene (5 bases). V was shortened by 0 bases and J by 4 bases, with 8 bases between the two germline ends. Germline CDR1 reads SGDLS; CDR2 reads YYNGEE. The CDR3 is 14 residues long. The CDR3 nucleotides read TGTGCCAGCAGCGTAGAGGGGAATTACAATGAGCAGTTCTTC. As protein: CASSVEGNYNEQFF.

The chain recombines TRBV30 with TRBJ1-4; D ambiguous. V dropped 1 base and J dropped 4 bases, with 19 bases sitting between them. The CDR3 has 17 amino acids. Germline V gene data show CDR1 as GTSNPN and CDR2 as SVGIG (reference sequence). The CDR3 region is CAWSAGRISTNNEKLFF. As DNA, the CDR3 is TGTGCCTGGAGTGCCGGACGGATCTCTACAAATAATGAAAAACTGTTTTTT.

The chain couples TRBV29-1 to TRBJ1-1, with no clear D. Trimming took off 6 bases at V and 4 bases at J, with 6 bases between the two ends. The CDR3 totals 10 residues. From germline, CDR1 is SQVTM and CDR2 ANQGSEA. CDR3 nucleotide sequence: TGCAGCGTCCAGATCACTGAAGCTTTCTTT. Translating gives CSVQITEAFF.

The table lists this clone with a count of one. This chain joins TRBV5-4 and TRBJ2-6; unclear D gene. Germline lookup yields CDR1 SGHNT and CDR2 YYREEE (reference sequence). Deletions cut 2 bases from V and 3 bases from J, with 12 bases between. The CDR3 is 16 residues long. This CDR3 reads CASSFGWASGANVLTF. CDR3 sequence (DNA): TGTGCCAGCAGCTTCGGATGGGCCAGTGGGGCCAACGTCCTGACTTTC.